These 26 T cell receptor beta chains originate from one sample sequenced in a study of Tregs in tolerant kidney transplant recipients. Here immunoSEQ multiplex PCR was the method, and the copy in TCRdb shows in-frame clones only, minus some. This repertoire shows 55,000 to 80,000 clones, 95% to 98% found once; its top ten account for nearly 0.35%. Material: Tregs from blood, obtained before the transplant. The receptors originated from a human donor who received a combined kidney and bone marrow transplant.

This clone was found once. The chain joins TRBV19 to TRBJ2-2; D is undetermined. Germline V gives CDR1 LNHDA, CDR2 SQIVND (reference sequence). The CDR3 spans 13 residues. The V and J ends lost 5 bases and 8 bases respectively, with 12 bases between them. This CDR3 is CASSLLRGGELFF. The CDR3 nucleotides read TGTGCCAGTAGTCTACTCCGTGGTGGGGAGCTGTTTTTT.

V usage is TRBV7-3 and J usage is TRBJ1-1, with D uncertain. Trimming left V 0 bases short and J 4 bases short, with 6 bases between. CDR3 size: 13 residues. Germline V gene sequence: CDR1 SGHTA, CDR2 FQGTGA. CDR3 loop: CASSLTSSTEAFF. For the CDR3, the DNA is TGTGCCAGCAGCTTAACATCCAGCACTGAAGCTTTCTTT.

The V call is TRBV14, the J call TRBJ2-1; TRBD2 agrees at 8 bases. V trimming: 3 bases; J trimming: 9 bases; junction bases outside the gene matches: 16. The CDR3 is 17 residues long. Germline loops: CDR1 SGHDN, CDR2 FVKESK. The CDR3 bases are TGTGCCAGCAGCCATCAAGGACGGAAAGCCGGGAGGGGTGAGCAGTTCTTC. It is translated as CASSHQGRKAGRGEQFF.

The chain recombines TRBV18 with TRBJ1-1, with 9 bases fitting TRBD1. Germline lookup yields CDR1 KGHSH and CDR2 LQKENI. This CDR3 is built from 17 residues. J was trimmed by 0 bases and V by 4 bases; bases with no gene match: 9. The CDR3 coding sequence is TGTGCCAGCTCACGTTCGGGACAGGGTTTCATGAACACTGAAGCTTTCTTT. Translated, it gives CASSRSGQGFMNTEAFF.

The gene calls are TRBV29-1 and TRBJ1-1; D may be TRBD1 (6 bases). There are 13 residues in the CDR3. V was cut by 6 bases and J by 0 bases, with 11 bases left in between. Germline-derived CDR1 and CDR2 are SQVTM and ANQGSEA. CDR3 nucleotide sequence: TGCAGCGTGCAGGGGCTTCTGAACACTGAAGCTTTCTTT. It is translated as CSVQGLLNTEAFF.

CDR3 nucleotides: TGTGCCAGCAGCCACGGGCCAGGGGCTGAGCAGTTCTTC. This gives the protein CASSHGPGAEQFF. This chain connects TRBV4-2 to TRBJ2-1; maybe TRBD1 (6 bases). The V end lost 3 bases, the J end lost 9 bases, and 12 bases lay between the germline ends. The germline V gene has CDR1 LGHNA and CDR2 YNFKEQ. The CDR3 extends over 13 amino acids.

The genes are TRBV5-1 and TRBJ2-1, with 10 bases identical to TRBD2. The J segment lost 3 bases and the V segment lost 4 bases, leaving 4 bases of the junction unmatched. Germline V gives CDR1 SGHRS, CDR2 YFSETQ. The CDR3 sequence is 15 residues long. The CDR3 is CASSGTSAYYNEQFF. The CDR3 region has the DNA TGCGCCAGCAGCGGGACTAGCGCCTACTACAATGAGCAGTTCTTC.

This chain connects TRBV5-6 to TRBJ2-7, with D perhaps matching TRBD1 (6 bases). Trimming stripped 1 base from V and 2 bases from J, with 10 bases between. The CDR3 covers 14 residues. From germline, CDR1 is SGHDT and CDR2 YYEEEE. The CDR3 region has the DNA TGTGCCAGCAGCTTGCCGGACAGACCCTACGAGCAGTACTTC. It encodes CASSLPDRPYEQYF.

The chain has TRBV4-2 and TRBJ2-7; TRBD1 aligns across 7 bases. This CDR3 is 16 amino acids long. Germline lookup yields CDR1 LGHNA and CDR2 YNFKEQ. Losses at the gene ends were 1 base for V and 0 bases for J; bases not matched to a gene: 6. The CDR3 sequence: CASSQGVTGVSYEQYF. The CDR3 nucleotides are TGTGCCAGCAGCCAAGGCGTAACAGGGGTCTCCTACGAGCAGTACTTC.

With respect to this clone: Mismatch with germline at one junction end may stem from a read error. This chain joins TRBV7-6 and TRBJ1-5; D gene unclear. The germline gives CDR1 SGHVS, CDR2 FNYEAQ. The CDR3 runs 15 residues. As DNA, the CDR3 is TGTGCCAGCAGCCCGGCTCCCTTTAGCGATCAGCCCCAGCATTTT. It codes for CASSPAPFSDQPQHF.

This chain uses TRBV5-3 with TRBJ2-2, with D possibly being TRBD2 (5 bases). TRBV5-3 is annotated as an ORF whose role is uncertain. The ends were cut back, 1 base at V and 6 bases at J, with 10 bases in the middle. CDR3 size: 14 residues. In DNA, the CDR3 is TGTGCCAGAAGCTTGATCAGGCGGGCCGGGGAGCTGTTTTTT. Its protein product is CARSLIRRAGELFF.

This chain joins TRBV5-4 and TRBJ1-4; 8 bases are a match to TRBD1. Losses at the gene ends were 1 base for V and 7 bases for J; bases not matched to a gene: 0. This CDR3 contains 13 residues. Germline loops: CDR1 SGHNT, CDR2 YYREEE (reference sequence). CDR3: CASSLTGGEKLFF. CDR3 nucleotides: TGTGCCAGCAGCTTGACAGGGGGTGAAAAACTGTTTTTT. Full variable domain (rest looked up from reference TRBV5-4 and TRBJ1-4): ETGVTQSPTHLIKTRGQQVTLRCSSQSGHNTVSWYQQALGQGPQFIFQYYREEENGRGNFPPRFSGLQFPNYSSELNVNALELDDSALYLCASSLTGGEKLFFGSGTQLSVL.

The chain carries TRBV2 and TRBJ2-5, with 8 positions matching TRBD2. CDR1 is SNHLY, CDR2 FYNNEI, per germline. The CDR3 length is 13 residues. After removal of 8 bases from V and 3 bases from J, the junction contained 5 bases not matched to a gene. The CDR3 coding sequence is TGTGCCAGCGAGCGGGAGTCGAAAGAGACCCAGTACTTC. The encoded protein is CASERESKETQYF.

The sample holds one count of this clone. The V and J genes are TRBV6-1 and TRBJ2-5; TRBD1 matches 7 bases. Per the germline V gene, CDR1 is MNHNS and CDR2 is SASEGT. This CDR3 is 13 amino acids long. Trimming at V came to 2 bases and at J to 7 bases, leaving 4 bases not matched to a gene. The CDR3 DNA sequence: TGTGCCAGCAGTGAAACAGGGGCGGCGACCCAGTACTTC. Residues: CASSETGAATQYF.

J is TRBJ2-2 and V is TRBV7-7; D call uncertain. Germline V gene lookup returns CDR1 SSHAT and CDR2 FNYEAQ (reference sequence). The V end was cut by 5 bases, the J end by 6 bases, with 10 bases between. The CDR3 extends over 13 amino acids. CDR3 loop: CASSAVLAGELFF. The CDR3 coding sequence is TGTGCCAGCAGCGCAGTCCTCGCCGGGGAGCTGTTTTTT.

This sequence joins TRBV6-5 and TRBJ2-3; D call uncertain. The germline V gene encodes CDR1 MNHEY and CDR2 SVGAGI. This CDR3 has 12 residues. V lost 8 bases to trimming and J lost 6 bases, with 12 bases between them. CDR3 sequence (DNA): TGTGCCAGCCGTAAAACCGGGGATACGCAGTATTTT. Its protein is CASRKTGDTQYF.

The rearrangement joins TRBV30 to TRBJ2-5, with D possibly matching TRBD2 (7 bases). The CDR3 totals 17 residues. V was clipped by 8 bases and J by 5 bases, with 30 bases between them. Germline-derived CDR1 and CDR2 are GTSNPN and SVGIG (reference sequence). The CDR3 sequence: CATVPSFNREGRETQYF. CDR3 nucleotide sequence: TGTGCCACCGTACCCTCTTTTAACAGGGAGGGAAGGGAGACCCAGTACTTC.

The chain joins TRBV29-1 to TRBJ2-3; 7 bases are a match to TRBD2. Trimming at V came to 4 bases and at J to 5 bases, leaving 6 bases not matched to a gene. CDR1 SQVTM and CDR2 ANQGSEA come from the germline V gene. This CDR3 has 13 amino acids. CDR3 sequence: CSVVGSGGDTQYF. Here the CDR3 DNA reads TGCAGCGTTGTCGGTTCGGGGGGAGATACGCAGTATTTT.

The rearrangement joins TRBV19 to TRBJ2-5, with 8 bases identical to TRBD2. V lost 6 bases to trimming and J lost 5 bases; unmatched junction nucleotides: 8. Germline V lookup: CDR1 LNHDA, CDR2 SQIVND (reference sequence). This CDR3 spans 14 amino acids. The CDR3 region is CASRAQAGVETQYF. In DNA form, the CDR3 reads TGTGCCAGTAGAGCCCAAGCGGGAGTGGAGACCCAGTACTTC.

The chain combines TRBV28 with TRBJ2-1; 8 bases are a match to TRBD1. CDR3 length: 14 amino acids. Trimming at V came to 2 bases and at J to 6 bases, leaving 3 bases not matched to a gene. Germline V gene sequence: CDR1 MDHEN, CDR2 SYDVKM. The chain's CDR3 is CASSLPGQVNEQFF. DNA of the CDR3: TGTGCCAGCAGTTTACCGGGACAGGTCAATGAGCAGTTCTTC.

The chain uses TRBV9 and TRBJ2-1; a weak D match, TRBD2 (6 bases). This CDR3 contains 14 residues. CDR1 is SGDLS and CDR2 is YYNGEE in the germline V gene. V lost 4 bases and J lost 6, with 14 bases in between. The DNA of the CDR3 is TGTGCCAGCAGCCCCCTACTACTAGCCAATGAGCAGTTCTTC. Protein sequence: CASSPLLLANEQFF.

CDR3 amino acids: CAITGLAGNSYEQYF. The CDR3 coding sequence is TGTGCCATCACCGGACTAGCGGGGAACTCCTACGAGCAGTACTTC. The J gene is TRBJ2-7, the V gene TRBV10-3; 12 bases agree with TRBD2. Per germline, CDR1 ENHRY and CDR2 SYGVKD. V trimming: 7 bases; J trimming: 0 bases; junction bases outside the gene matches: 4. The CDR3 totals 15 residues.

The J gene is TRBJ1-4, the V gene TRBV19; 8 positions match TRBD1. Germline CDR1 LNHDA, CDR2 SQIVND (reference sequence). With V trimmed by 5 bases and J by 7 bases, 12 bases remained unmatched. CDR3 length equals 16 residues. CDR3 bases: TGTGCCAGTAGTTATCCGATCCAGGGGGCAGGTGAAAAACTGTTTTTT. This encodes CASSYPIQGAGEKLFF.

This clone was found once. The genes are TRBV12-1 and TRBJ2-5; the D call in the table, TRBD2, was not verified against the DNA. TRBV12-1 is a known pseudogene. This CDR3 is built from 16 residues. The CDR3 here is CASSWGLAGVNETQYF. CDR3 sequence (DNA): TGTGCCAGCAGCTGGGGACTAGCGGGGGTGAATGAGACCCAGTACTTC.

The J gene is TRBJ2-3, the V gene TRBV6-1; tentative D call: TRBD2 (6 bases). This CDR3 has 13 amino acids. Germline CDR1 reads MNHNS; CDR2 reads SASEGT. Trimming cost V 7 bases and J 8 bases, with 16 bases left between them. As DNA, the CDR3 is TGTGCCAGCAAAACTGGGACTCTCCTTACGCAGTATTTT. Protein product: CASKTGTLLTQYF.

The DNA for the CDR3 is TGTGCCAGTAGTAGAGACACAGACACTGAAGCTTTCTTT. Residues: CASSRDTDTEAFF. This chain connects TRBV19 to TRBJ1-1; D gene unclear. Germline CDR1 and CDR2: LNHDA and SQIVND (reference sequence). This CDR3 is 13 amino acids long. Trimming shortened V by 4 bases and J by 3 bases, and 9 bases separated the two germline ends.